In its sample, the clone carrying this T cell receptor beta chain is large. Sorting of live CD3+CD8+TCRalphabeta+ cells by PD-1 and/or TIGIT gave four subsets. The V segment lost 4 bases and the J segment 11 bases; nucleotides outside the gene matches: 7. The CDR3 loop spans 13 amino acids. The germline gives CDR1 MNHEY, CDR2 SMNVEV (reference sequence). Each library started from roughly 15 ng of total RNA using the QIAseq Immune Repertoire TCR panel. MiXCR, applied by TCRdb to the reads, yields one record per CDR3 protein. The data show nearly 350 distinct CDR3 sequences, with about 7.9% seen just once and around 40% held by the top ten. This entry comes from a study of circulating CD8 cells and anti-PD-1 response in melanoma.

The V and J genes are TRBV27 and TRBJ2-7; 11 bases agree with TRBD2. The sequencing here drew on CD8+ T cells from PBMCs, taken at baseline or after one month of anti-PD-1 therapy (not recorded which). The source is a human donor with melanoma. The DNA of the CDR3 is TGTGCCAGCAGTTCCGGGACTAGCGGATCGGAGTACTTC. As protein: CASSSGTSGSEYF.